Listed below are T cell receptor beta chains from one sample, sequenced in a study of OX40 agonist ivuxolimab in advanced cancers. Generated by immunoSEQ multiplex PCR, the TCRdb table keeps only in-frame clones and is missing some. The sample includes about 37,000 clones, more than 75% of them seen just once. Here the sequenced sample was CD4+ or CD8+ T cells sorted from blood, taken in a trial of the OX40 agonist ivuxolimab. The receptor set was obtained from an adult with an advanced solid tumor such as melanoma, head and neck, liver or kidney cancer. CDR3s include the opening cysteine and the closing phenylalanine or tryptophan. Clone size, where shown, is once, few, many, or a class for clones that have expanded.

CDR3	size	V
CASSLQSNTEAFF	NA	TRBV7-2
CASSLRQGASIQYF	NA	TRBV7-3
CASSGAAQNTGELFF	once	TRBV7-8
CASSYSRFSGANVLTF	NA	TRBV6-5
CASSRSSGGAGDTQYF	few	TRBV11-2
CSATRGVEQYF	NA	TRBV20-1
CASSQEGTGYEQYF	NA	TRBV4-3
CASSILRQGGTLYGYTF	NA	TRBV19
CASSQGGGEAPQHF	NA	TRBV4-2
CASSTRDRGHEQYF	NA	TRBV5-1
CASSRTGLINEQYF	once	TRBV28
CASTPTGLGNQPQHF	few	TRBV19
CASSISRYSNQPQHF	NA	TRBV19
CSVEDLTGESHDYGYTF	NA	TRBV29-1
CASSGDSKNIQYF	NA	TRBV2
CASADNTGELFF	NA	TRBV7-9
CASSPPRVIAGGQKQFF	NA	TRBV11-2
CASSPGQGEGNIQYF	NA	TRBV7-2
CASRAGWEKETQYF	NA	TRBV23-1
CASTATSYEQYF	NA	TRBV6-5
CASIEGGGAYEQYF	once	TRBV6-1
CASSLKGTDTQYF	NA	TRBV7-2